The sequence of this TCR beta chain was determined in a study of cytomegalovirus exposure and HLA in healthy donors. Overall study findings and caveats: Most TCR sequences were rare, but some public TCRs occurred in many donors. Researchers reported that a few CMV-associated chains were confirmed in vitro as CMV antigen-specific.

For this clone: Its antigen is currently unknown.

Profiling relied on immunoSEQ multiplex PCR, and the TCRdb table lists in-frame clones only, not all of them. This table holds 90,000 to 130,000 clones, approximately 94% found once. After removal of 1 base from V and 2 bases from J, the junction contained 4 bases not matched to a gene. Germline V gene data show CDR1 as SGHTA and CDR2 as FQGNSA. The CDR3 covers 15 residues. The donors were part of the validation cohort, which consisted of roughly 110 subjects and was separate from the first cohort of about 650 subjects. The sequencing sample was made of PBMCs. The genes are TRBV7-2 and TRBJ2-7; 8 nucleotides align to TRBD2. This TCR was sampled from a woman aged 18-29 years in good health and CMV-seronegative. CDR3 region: CASSLGWGLAYEQYF. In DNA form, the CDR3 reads TGTGCCAGCAGCTTAGGGTGGGGACTAGCCTACGAGCAGTACTTC.